These T cell receptor beta chains were read from a single sample in a study of OX40 agonist ivuxolimab in advanced cancers. Sequenced by immunoSEQ multiplex PCR; TCRdb stores in-frame clones only, minus some. The sample carries about 23,000 clones, roughly 84% recorded once. The sequencing used CD4+ or CD8+ T cells sorted from blood, collected in a trial of the OX40 agonist ivuxolimab. The receptors originated from an adult with an advanced solid tumor such as melanoma, head and neck, liver or kidney cancer. CDR3s include the opening cysteine and the closing phenylalanine or tryptophan. D genes are given only for firm matches. Some rows mark clone size as missing; the rest say once, few, many or name a class of expanded clone.

v_gene	j_gene	d_gene	abundance	CDR3nt	CDR3aa
TRBV7-6	TRBJ2-5	TRBD2	.	TGTGCCAGCAGCCCAACTAGCGGGGGGGCTCGTGAGACCCAGTACTTC	CASSPTSGGARETQYF
TRBV6-6	TRBJ2-7	.	.	TGTGCCAGCAGTTACGGGGCGACGCCTACCTACGAGCAGTACTTC	CASSYGATPTYEQYF
TRBV27	TRBJ1-5	.	few	TGTGCCAGCAGCGGATTGAGCAATCAGCCCCAGCATTTT	CASSGLSNQPQHF
TRBV15	TRBJ2-2	.	once	TGTGCCACCAGCAGAGGAGACAGTACGAACACCGGGGAGCTGTTTTTT	CATSRGDSTNTGELFF
TRBV4-3	TRBJ1-1	TRBD1	.	TGCGCCAGCAGCCAAGATTTGACAGGGGAGGGGTACACTGAAGCTTTCTTT	CASSQDLTGEGYTEAFF
TRBV6-5	TRBJ1-4	.	once	TGTGCCACCGGATTAGGAGGGGTTGAAAAACTGTTTTTT	CATGLGGVEKLFF
TRBV7-2	TRBJ1-2	TRBD1	.	TGTGCCAGCAGCCCGCGGGACAGGGAAGGTTTGGGCTACACCTTC	CASSPRDREGLGYTF
TRBV19	TRBJ2-2	TRBD2	few	TGTGCCAGTAGTACCGGAGGACTAGCGGGGCTTCTCGGGGAGCTGTTTTTT	CASSTGGLAGLLGELFF
TRBV7-6	TRBJ1-2	.	.	TGTGCCAGCAGCTTAGCATCGTTGGCAGGGAACTATGGCTACACCTTC	CASSLASLAGNYGYTF
TRBV4-1	TRBJ1-4	.	.	TGCGCCAGCAGCCAAGAAAGGTTACGCAATGAAAAACTGTTTTTT	CASSQERLRNEKLFF
TRBV6-5	TRBJ1-1	.	.	TGTGCCAGCAGCCACAGCACTGAAGCTTTCTTT	CASSHSTEAFF
TRBV7-8	TRBJ2-1	.	.	TGTGCCAGCAGCTTAGAGAACCCTAAGTTAAACAATGAGCAGTTCTTC	CASSLENPKLNNEQFF
TRBV7-2	TRBJ1-1	.	once	TGTGCCAGCAGCTTAGGGCTGGGAACTGAAGCTTTCTTT	CASSLGLGTEAFF
TRBV4-1	TRBJ2-1	.	.	TGCGCCAGCAGCGCCCGACAGGGACTCAGTGAGCAGTTCTTC	CASSARQGLSEQFF
TRBV7-8	TRBJ2-5	TRBD2	.	TGTGCCAGCAGTTTGACTAGCGGGGACCAAGAGACCCAGTACTTC	CASSLTSGDQETQYF
TRBV9	TRBJ1-1	.	.	TGTGCCAGCAGCGGGCAGGGGAACACTGAAGCTTTCTTT	CASSGQGNTEAFF
TRBV7-9	TRBJ2-1	TRBD2	.	TGTGCCAGCACCTCTACTAGCGGGGGGGCCAATGAGCAGTTCTTC	CASTSTSGGANEQFF
TRBV7-9	TRBJ1-2	.	.	TGTGCCAGCAGCCAGGACAAGGGCTACACCTTC	CASSQDKGYTF
TRBV9	TRBJ1-3	.	.	TGTGCCAGCAGCGTAGCGGACAGTCGAGGAAACACCATATATTTT	CASSVADSRGNTIYF
TRBV12-5	TRBJ2-2	.	once	TGTGCTAGTGGTTTGGCCGGGTATGACACCGGGGAGCTGTTTTTT	CASGLAGYDTGELFF
TRBV25-1	TRBJ2-2	.	.	TGTGCCAGCAGCAGGACTGGGGCCGGGGAGCTGTTTTTT	CASSRTGAGELFF
TRBV13	TRBJ1-1	.	.	TGTGCCAGCAGCTTAGTCCGGACTGAAGCTTTCTTT	CASSLVRTEAFF
TRBV5-8	TRBJ1-1	.	.	TGTGCCAGCAGCCTTGGATGGGTAGTGGATCAGGTTCAAGCTTTCTTT	CASSLGWVVDQVQAFF
TRBV10-2	TRBJ2-7	.	.	TGCGCCAGCAGTGAGTCGGGCTACGCCTACGAGCAGTACTTC	CASSESGYAYEQYF
TRBV7-9	TRBJ2-4	TRBD1	.	TGTGCCAGCAGCTTAGCGGGACAGGGGGTCATTCAGTACTTC	CASSLAGQGVIQYF
TRBV4-3	TRBJ2-3	.	.	TGCGCCAGCAGCCAAGGGGAGGGGGGTACGCAGTATTTT	CASSQGEGGTQYF
TRBV5-1	TRBJ2-1	.	.	TGCGCCAGCAGGGGGACAGAGCAGTTCTTC	CASRGTEQFF
TRBV6-5	TRBJ1-1	TRBD1	.	TGTGCCAGCCTTGAGGGGGCGCGAGCTTTCTTT	CASLEGARAFF
TRBV12-5	TRBJ2-3	TRBD1	.	TGTGCTAGTGCCACAGGGGCCACAGATACGCAGTATTTT	CASATGATDTQYF
TRBV15	TRBJ1-1	.	.	TGTGCCACCAGCTACCCACGGCAAACAGGGCCCAACACTGAAGCTTTCTTT	CATSYPRQTGPNTEAFF
TRBV7-9	TRBJ1-5	.	.	TGTGCCAGCAGCTTAAGTAGGGCAGGGCTCGCTCAGCCCCAGCATTTT	CASSLSRAGLAQPQHF
TRBV6-5	TRBJ1-2	.	.	TGTGCCAGCAGTTATATGGGGGGCAATGGCTACACCTTC	CASSYMGGNGYTF
TRBV7-2	TRBJ2-7	TRBD1	.	TGTGCCAGCAGCCCCCGGGACAGCCTCTCCTACGAGCAGTACTTC	CASSPRDSLSYEQYF
TRBV6-6	TRBJ1-5	TRBD1	medium-sized	TGTGCCAGCAGTTACTCGACAGGGGGCGGCCAGCCCCAGCATTTT	CASSYSTGGGQPQHF
TRBV4-3	TRBJ2-4	TRBD2	.	TGCGCCAGCAGCCAAGCCTCCGGGGGGGCGGACATTCAGTACTTC	CASSQASGGADIQYF
TRBV4-1	TRBJ1-4	.	.	TGCGCCAGCAGCCAAGCAAGGGGCCCTGCAACTAATGAAAAACTGTTTTTT	CASSQARGPATNEKLFF
TRBV9	TRBJ2-4	.	.	TGTGCCAGCAGCGCGGGACTGTCACCTTTTACCAAAAACATTCAGTACTTC	CASSAGLSPFTKNIQYF
TRBV7-9	TRBJ1-2	.	.	TGTGCCAGCAGCCGATGGGATGATGGCTACACCTTC	CASSRWDDGYTF
TRBV4-1	TRBJ1-2	TRBD1	.	TGCGCCAGCAGCCAAGTTGCCGGGACAGGGGGCCCGGATGGCTACACCTTC	CASSQVAGTGGPDGYTF
TRBV5-1	TRBJ2-7	TRBD1	.	TGCGCCAGCAGCTTGTCGGGTGCGGGGACAGGCTACGAGCAGTACTTC	CASSLSGAGTGYEQYF
TRBV6-5	TRBJ2-3	.	.	TGTGCCAGCAGTTACTCGTTGACAGGCACAGATACGCAGTATTTT	CASSYSLTGTDTQYF
TRBV5-1	TRBJ1-1	.	.	TGCGCCAGCAGCTTGGACGTGAACACTGAAGCTTTCTTT	CASSLDVNTEAFF
TRBV19	TRBJ1-3	.	.	TGTGCCAGTGACCCGGACGGGAGCTCTGGAAACACCATATATTTT	CASDPDGSSGNTIYF
TRBV7-9	TRBJ1-1	.	.	TGTGCCAGCAGTCTCGCAACGAACACTGAAGCTTTCTTT	CASSLATNTEAFF
TRBV7-9	TRBJ1-2	TRBD1	.	TGTGCCAGCAGCTTACTGACAGGGGGGCCCTATGGCTACACCTTC	CASSLLTGGPYGYTF